These T cell receptor beta chains were read from a single sample in a study of cytomegalovirus exposure and HLA in healthy donors. The protocol was immunoSEQ multiplex PCR, while the TCRdb copy is restricted to in-frame clones and leaves out a portion. This table holds some 220,000 clones, 82% found once. Source material: PBMCs. The receptors derive from a woman between 40 and 50 years old in good health and CMV-seronegative. The CDR3 runs from the conserved cysteine through the conserved F or W. A D gene is named only where the DNA matches it firmly. Where a row states a size, it is once, few, many or the class of an expanded clone; other rows omit it.

d_call j_call v_call clone_size cdr3_aa cdr3_nt
TRBD2 TRBJ2-5 TRBV9 - CASSGGTSGGLEETQYF TGTGCCAGCAGCGGCGGGACTAGCGGGGGGCTCGAAGAGACCCAGTACTTC
- TRBJ1-4 TRBV16 - CASSQSNRAVNEKLFF TGTGCCAGCAGCCAGTCCAACAGGGCCGTAAATGAAAAACTGTTTTTT
- TRBJ2-2 TRBV7-9 - CASSPRGQVDTGELFF TGTGCCAGCAGCCCGCGGGGGCAGGTGGACACCGGGGAGCTGTTTTTT
- TRBJ2-1 TRBV11-2 - CASSRWATEQFF TGTGCCAGCAGTAGGTGGGCGACTGAGCAGTTCTTC
- TRBJ2-7 TRBV7-9 few CSSSYSTYEQYF TGTTCCAGCAGCTACTCTACCTACGAGCAGTACTTC
TRBD1 TRBJ1-1 TRBV5-1 - CASSLLNRGRNTEAFF TGCGCCAGCAGCTTACTAAACAGGGGGCGGAACACTGAAGCTTTCTTT
- TRBJ2-5 TRBV4-1 - CASSHDRQETQYF TGCGCCAGCAGCCATGACAGACAAGAGACCCAGTACTTC
- TRBJ2-3 TRBV7-9 - CASSPISADTQYF TGTGCCAGCAGCCCCATTTCGGCAGATACGCAGTATTTT
TRBD2 TRBJ2-2 TRBV25-1 - CASTIAGGFTGELFF TGTGCCAGCACAATAGCGGGGGGTTTCACCGGGGAGCTGTTTTTT
TRBD2 TRBJ2-1 TRBV29-1 - CSVVRGGGYNEQFF TGCAGCGTTGTGCGGGGGGGCGGGTACAATGAGCAGTTCTTC
TRBD1 TRBJ2-5 TRBV5-6 - CASSWGQGYQTQYF TGTGCCAGCAGCTGGGGACAGGGCTACCAGACCCAGTACTTC
TRBD2 TRBJ2-2 TRBV5-1 few CASLGTTNTGELFF TGCGCCAGTCTCGGGACTACTAACACCGGGGAGCTGTTTTTT
TRBD1 TRBJ1-4 TRBV11-2 - CASSSTGQPNEKLFF TGTGCCAGCAGCTCGACGGGACAGCCTAATGAAAAACTGTTTTTT
- TRBJ2-1 TRBV2 - CASSEPFGGGFF TGTGCCAGCAGTGAACCTTTTGGGGGAGGGTTCTTC
- TRBJ2-3 TRBV2 once CASSFYLSADTQYF TGTGCCAGCAGCTTCTACCTTAGTGCAGATACGCAGTATTTT
- TRBJ1-1 TRBV5-4 few CASGTANTEAFF TGTGCCAGCGGTACTGCGAACACTGAAGCTTTCTTT
- TRBJ2-3 TRBV5-6 - CASTNFESSVRGKDTQYF TGTGCCAGCACCAATTTCGAGAGTTCAGTTCGGGGAAAAGATACGCAGTATTTT
- TRBJ2-7 TRBV4-2 - CASSLTRSYEQYF TGTGCCAGCAGCTTGACCAGGTCCTACGAGCAGTACTTC
- TRBJ1-1 TRBV6-6 - CASSYSRGNTEAFF TGTGCCAGCAGTTACTCCAGGGGTAACACTGAAGCTTTCTTT
- TRBJ2-1 TRBV27 - CASSLYQGNFYNEQFF TGTGCCAGCAGTTTATATCAGGGGAACTTCTACAATGAGCAGTTCTTC
- TRBJ1-1 TRBV19 few CASSIQGKDTEAFF TGTGCCAGTAGTATTCAGGGAAAGGACACTGAAGCTTTCTTT
- TRBJ1-2 TRBV9 - CASSVGNGNYGYTF TGTGCCAGCAGCGTAGGTAACGGGAACTATGGCTACACCTTC
TRBD1 TRBJ1-5 TRBV30 - CAWSRGSSSNQPQHF TGTGCCTGGAGCAGGGGGTCGTCTAGCAATCAGCCCCAGCATTTT
- TRBJ1-6 TRBV15 - CATSRDSTGSNSPLHF TGTGCCACCAGCAGAGATAGCACAGGCTCTAATTCACCCCTCCACTTT
TRBD1 TRBJ1-2 TRBV19 - CASARTGQGLYGYTF TGTGCCAGCGCTCGGACAGGCCAGGGTCTCTATGGCTACACCTTC
TRBD1 TRBJ2-7 TRBV5-1 - CASSRQGGHEQYF TGCGCCAGCAGCCGACAAGGGGGCCACGAGCAGTACTTC
TRBD1 TRBJ1-1 TRBV2 few CASSEDRGTEAFF TGTGCCAGCAGTGAAGACAGGGGCACTGAAGCTTTCTTT
- TRBJ1-5 TRBV6-1 - CASSEASGGSQPQHF TGTGCCAGCAGTGAAGCGAGTGGAGGGTCCCAGCCCCAGCATTTT
TRBD1 TRBJ1-5 TRBV18 - CASSPRTGSNQPQHF TGTGCCAGCTCACCTCGGACAGGGAGCAATCAGCCCCAGCATTTT
- TRBJ2-2 TRBV11-3 - CASTLPGRTNTGELFF TGTGCCAGCACCCTTCCCGGACGGACTAACACCGGGGAGCTGTTTTTT
- TRBJ2-2 TRBV30 - CAWTENTGELFF TGTGCCTGGACAGAAAACACCGGGGAGCTGTTTTTT
TRBD1 TRBJ2-4 TRBV19 - CASSIQGQGDKNIQYF TGTGCCAGTAGTATCCAGGGACAGGGGGACAAAAACATTCAGTACTTC
- TRBJ2-5 TRBV5-6 - CASSFTNRGTQYF TGTGCCAGCAGCTTCACGAACCGGGGGACCCAGTACTTC
- TRBJ1-1 TRBV5-1 - CASSFLDLGTEAFF TGCGCCAGCAGCTTTTTGGACTTAGGCACTGAAGCTTTCTTT
TRBD1 TRBJ1-2 TRBV2 once CASGDREYYGYTF TGTGCCAGCGGGGACAGGGAATACTATGGCTACACCTTC
TRBD2 TRBJ2-3 TRBV6-5 few CASSYSGLAADTQYF TGTGCCAGCAGTTACTCCGGACTAGCCGCAGATACGCAGTATTTT
TRBD1 TRBJ2-7 TRBV10-3 - CAVKGAYEQYF TGTGCCGTAAAGGGGGCATACGAGCAGTACTTC
- TRBJ1-2 TRBV7-9 - CASSLGEASFYGYTF TGTGCCAGCAGCTTAGGCGAGGCAAGCTTCTATGGCTACACCTTC
- TRBJ1-5 TRBV6-5 - CASSPYSNQPQHF TGTGCCAGCAGCCCCTATAGCAATCAGCCCCAGCATTTT
TRBD1 TRBJ1-3 TRBV6-5 - CASSLQGAGNTIYF TGTGCCAGCAGTCTACAGGGGGCTGGAAACACCATATATTTT
- TRBJ2-7 TRBV7-5 - CARSLGGPAYEQYF TGTGCCAGAAGCTTAGGGGGGCCGGCCTACGAGCAGTACTTC
- TRBJ2-3 TRBV5-4 - CASSGGVSWYF TGTGCCAGCAGCGGCGGGGTTTCATGGTATTTT
- TRBJ2-5 TRBV6-1 - CASSGGVGLGETQYF TGTGCCAGCAGTGGGGGGGTGGGACTGGGGGAGACCCAGTACTTC
TRBD1 TRBJ2-7 TRBV5-6 - CASRLGTGGNEQYF TGTGCCAGCAGGCTGGGGACAGGGGGTAACGAGCAGTACTTC
- TRBJ1-2 TRBV14 - CASSKGFDGYTF TGTGCCAGCTCTAAGGGGTTTGATGGCTACACCTTC
- TRBJ2-1 TRBV7-9 - CATTVGVNNEQFF TGTGCCACCACGGTCGGAGTTAACAATGAGCAGTTCTTC
- TRBJ1-5 TRBV2 - CASRLGQLPQPQHF TGTGCCAGCAGACTAGGACAGCTTCCTCAGCCCCAGCATTTT
- TRBJ2-2 TRBV19 - CASRLGSGELFF TGTGCCAGTCGACTAGGATCCGGGGAGCTGTTTTTT
TRBD1 TRBJ1-2 TRBV30 - CAGDSYYGYTF TGTGCCGGGGACAGTTACTATGGCTACACCTTC
- TRBJ1-3 TRBV11-2 once CASGTGRTSSGNTIYF TGTGCCAGCGGTACAGGCCGCACGAGCTCTGGAAACACCATATATTTT
- TRBJ2-1 TRBV27 - CASSWDLYNEQFF TGTGCCAGCAGCTGGGACTTATACAATGAGCAGTTCTTC